The entry below describes one T cell receptor (beta chain). Terminally differentiated effector memory CD45RA+ cells were excluded by CCR7 positive selection of CD45RO-negative cells. The assay was immunoSEQ multiplex PCR, and TCRdb's table has in-frame clones only and misses some. The top ten hold about 0.11% of the sample, which has about 590,000 clones, around 95% seen once. The sample comes from a study of shared clonotypes between healthy human individuals. With 7 bases clipped from V and 2 bases from J, the junction kept 10 bases outside the gene matches. CDR3 length: 16 amino acids. Germline lookup yields CDR1 MNHNY and CDR2 SVGAGI (reference sequence).

This chain uses TRBV6-6 with TRBJ2-1; 8 nucleotides align to TRBD2. The clonotype originates from a woman in her 30s in good health. Sample: naive CD8+ T cells sorted from blood. CDR3 in DNA: TGTGCCAGCAACCCGACGCAGACTAGCGCCTACAATGAGCAGTTCTTC. It specifies CASNPTQTSAYNEQFF.